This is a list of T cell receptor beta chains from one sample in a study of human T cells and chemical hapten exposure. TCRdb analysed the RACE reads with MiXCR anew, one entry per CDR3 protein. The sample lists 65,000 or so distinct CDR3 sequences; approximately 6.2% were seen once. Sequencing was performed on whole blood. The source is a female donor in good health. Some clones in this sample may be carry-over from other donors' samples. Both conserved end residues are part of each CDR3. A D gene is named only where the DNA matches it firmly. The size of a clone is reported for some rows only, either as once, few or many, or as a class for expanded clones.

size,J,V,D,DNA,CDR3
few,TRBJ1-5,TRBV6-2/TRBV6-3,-,TGTGCCAGCGGAGGGGTACAGCCCCAGCATTTT,CASGGVQPQHF
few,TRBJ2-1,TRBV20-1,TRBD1,TGCAGTGCTCCCGCAGGGGGCTCCTACAATGAGCAGTTCTTC,CSAPAGGSYNEQFF
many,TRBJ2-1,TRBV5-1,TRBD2,TGCGCCAGCAGCTTGGGTTTAGCGGGGAATAACTACAATGAGCAGTTCTTC,CASSLGLAGNNYNEQFF
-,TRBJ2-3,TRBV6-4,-,TGTGCCAGCAGTCAAAGAGGAGAAATCGCGGGCACAGATACGCAGTATTTT,CASSQRGEIAGTDTQYF
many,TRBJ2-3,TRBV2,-,TGTGCCAGCAGTGAATCGACAGATACGCAGTATTTT,CASSESTDTQYF
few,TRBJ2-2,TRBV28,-,TGTGCCAGCAGTTTGTCAAACACCGGGGAGCTGTTTTTT,CASSLSNTGELFF
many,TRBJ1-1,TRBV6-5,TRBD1,TGTGCCAGCAGTTGGGACAGGGGGGGGACTGAAGCTTTCTTT,CASSWDRGGTEAFF
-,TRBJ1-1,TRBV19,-,TGTGCCAGTAGTATATCCGGCGCCAGTAACACTGAAGCTTTCTTT,CASSISGASNTEAFF
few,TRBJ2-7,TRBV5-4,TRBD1,TGTGCCAGCAGCAAGAATCCGGGACAGGGGGTTTACGAGCAGTACTTC,CASSKNPGQGVYEQYF
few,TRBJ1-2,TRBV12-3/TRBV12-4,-,TGTGCCAGCACCCCAAAGGGGGGCCTGTATGGCTACACCTTC,CASTPKGGLYGYTF
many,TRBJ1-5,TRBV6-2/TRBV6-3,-,TGTGCCAGCAGTTACCCCCGTAAGGGGAGCAATCAGCCCCAGCATTTT,CASSYPRKGSNQPQHF
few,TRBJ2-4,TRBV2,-,TGTGCCAGCAGTGAGGCCTATTTAACGGCGGCCAAAAACATTCAGTACTTC,CASSEAYLTAAKNIQYF
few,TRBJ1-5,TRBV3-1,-,TGTGCCAGCAGCCAAGAGGATCAGCCCCAGCATTTT,CASSQEDQPQHF
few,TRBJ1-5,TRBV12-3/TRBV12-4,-,TGTGCCAGCAGTTTGGGCAGGGATGGCCAGCCCCAGCATTTT,CASSLGRDGQPQHF
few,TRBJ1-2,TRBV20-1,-,TGCAGTGCTAGTGTACCACAGGAGGTCAGCTATGGCTACACCTTC,CSASVPQEVSYGYTF
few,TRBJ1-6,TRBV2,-,TGTGCCAGCAGTGGGGTTTCTGTTTCTTCACCCCTCCACTTT,CASSGVSVSSPLHF
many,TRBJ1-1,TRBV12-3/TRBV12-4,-,TGTGCCAGCAGTTTCCGAGGGTTCGAAGCTTTCTTT,CASSFRGFEAFF
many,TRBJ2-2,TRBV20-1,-,TGCAGTGCCGCGGCAGGTGGAGCCGGGAACACCGGGGAGCTGTTTTTT,CSAAAGGAGNTGELFF